The 30 T cell receptor beta chains listed next were all sequenced from one sample in a study of tumor-infiltrating lymphocytes in primary liver carcinoma. A primer matching the constant region was used to make TCR beta cDNA from approximately 0.55 ug of total RNA. Library construction for TCR beta comprised three nested multiplex PCR rounds performed with slightly modified ARM-PCR. Use of TRBV1-TRBV30 forward primers with a C-beta reverse primer characterized the first two PCR rounds, which lasted about 10 cycles each. Each CDR3 protein gets one entry after TCRdb re-called the multiplex PCR reads with MiXCR. This table holds fewer than 400,000 distinct CDR3 sequences, around 50% found once. The researchers obtained blood RNA from unsorted whole blood and also extracted germline DNA. The sample taken for sequencing was peripheral blood. The receptors stem from a woman aged 25 to 39 with primary liver carcinoma and hepatitis B virus infection.

The chain couples TRBV9 to TRBJ2-7; no clear D. The V end lost 0 bases, the J end lost 2 bases, and 9 bases lay between the germline ends. This CDR3 comprises 14 residues. The germline CDR1 and CDR2 sequences are SGDLS and YYNGEE. This CDR3 reads CASSVGDDTYEQYF. The CDR3 nucleotides are TGTGCCAGCAGCGTAGGCGACGATACCTACGAGCAGTACTTC.

Note on this clonotype: It may be a read error: a sequence one base away is much more abundant. The chain links TRBV30 to TRBJ2-2; perhaps TRBD1 as D (6 bases). In germline, CDR1 is GTSNPN, CDR2 SVGIG (reference sequence). The CDR3 has 12 residues. The CDR3 loop reads CARSRQAGELFF. DNA for the CDR3: TGTGCCCGGAGTCGACAGGCCGGGGAGCTGTTTTTT. The entire variable domain, with the rest obtained from reference TRBV30 and TRBJ2-2, is as follows: SQTIHQWPATLVQPVGSPLSLECTVEGTSNPNLYWYRQAAGRGLQLLFYSVGIGQISSEVPQNLSASRPQDRQFILSSKKLLLSDSGFYLCARSRQAGELFFGEGSRLTVL.

The CDR3 loop reads CASSQGFSTYEQYF. The CDR3 DNA reads as TGTGCCAGCAGCCAGGGGTTTAGTACCTACGAGCAGTACTTC. This chain links TRBV11-2 with TRBJ2-7; possible D gene TRBD1, 6 bases. Germline V gene lookup returns CDR1 SGHAT and CDR2 FQNNGV. V lost 5 bases, J lost 2 bases, and 13 bases lay in between. This CDR3 has 14 amino acids.

The chain uses TRBV7-9 and TRBJ1-1; D is possibly TRBD1 (5 bases). Trimming shortened V by 5 bases and J by 4 bases, and 17 bases separated the two germline ends. Germline CDR1 and CDR2: SEHNR and FQNEAQ (reference sequence). This CDR3 region has 15 residues. This chain's CDR3 is CASSPPGREGTEAFF. The CDR3 DNA is TGTGCCAGCAGCCCCCCGGGCAGGGAGGGCACTGAAGCTTTCTTT.

Remarks on this clonotype: An end of the junction differs from the germline gene, which may be a read error. The V gene is TRBV11-3, the J gene TRBJ1-5; D gene ambiguous. Looked up from germline, CDR1 is SGHNT and CDR2 is YENEEA. This CDR3 has 13 residues. This CDR3 is CDSSLMSSQPHHF. The CDR3, as DNA: TGTGACAGCAGCTTAATGAGCAGTCAGCCCCATCATTTT. Together with reference TRBV11-3 and TRBJ1-5, the CDR3 gives the full variable domain: EAGVVQSPRYKIIEKKQPVAFWCNPISGHNTLYWYLQNLGQGPELLIRYENEEAVDDSQLPKDRFSAERLKGVDSTLKIQPAELGDSAVYLCDSSLMSSQPHHFGDGTRLSIL.

Turning to this clonotype: This is likely a read error, given that the CDR3 carries no conserved phenylalanine or tryptophan at its end. The chain has TRBV12-3 or TRBV12-4 and TRBJ2-7; a weak D match, TRBD1 (6 bases). This CDR3 region has 12 residues. V was shortened by 8 bases and J by 1 base, with 9 bases between the two germline ends. The CDR3 region has the DNA TGTGCCAGCGGGGGCGAGTCCTACGAGCAGTACTCG. It codes for CASGGESYEQYS.

The chain couples TRBV7-8 to TRBJ2-1; TRBD2 aligns across 9 bases. This CDR3 region has 13 residues. CDR1 is SGHVS, CDR2 FQNEAQ, per germline. The J segment lost 8 bases and the V segment lost 5 bases, leaving 4 bases of the junction unmatched. The CDR3 bases are TGTGCCAGCAGCCGGACTAGCGACCATGAGCAGTTCTTC. This encodes CASSRTSDHEQFF.

This clonotype showed up many times. V is TRBV6-5 and J is TRBJ2-3, with D uncertain. The CDR3 spans 11 residues. Germline CDR1 and CDR2: MNHEY and SVGAGI. V lost 10 bases and J 3 bases, leaving 8 bases between the germline ends. The CDR3 reads CATSRTDTQYF. The CDR3 nucleotides read TGTGCCACCTCCAGGACAGATACGCAGTATTTT.

The sample holds a few counts of this clonotype. Here the CDR3 reads CASGFSFFTRDSQNQPQHF. DNA for the CDR3: TGTGCTAGTGGTTTTTCCTTTTTTACACGGGACAGCCAGAATCAGCCCCAGCATTTT. The chain has TRBV12-5 and TRBJ1-5; TRBD1 matches at 7 bases. The CDR3 has 19 residues. The germline V gene encodes CDR1 LGHNT and CDR2 FRNRAP. With V trimmed by 3 bases and J by 4 bases, 18 bases remained unmatched.

Ten or more counts support this clonotype. This chain links TRBV6-6 with TRBJ1-2; possible D gene TRBD1, 6 bases. V gave up 3 bases and J gave up 8 bases, with 10 bases separating them. The CDR3 contains 12 residues. Germline assignment: CDR1 MNHNY and CDR2 SVGAGI (reference sequence). CDR3 sequence: CASSYAGGGYTF. The CDR3 region has the DNA TGTGCCAGCAGTTATGCGGGGGGCGGCTACACCTTC.

This clonotype was seen many times. The V and J genes are TRBV11-3 and TRBJ2-1; 9 bases align to TRBD2. The CDR3 extends over 14 amino acids. Germline V gene lookup returns CDR1 SGHNT and CDR2 YENEEA. Trimming removed 4 bases from V and 7 bases from J; junction bases left unmatched: 5. CDR3: CASSSGTSRNEQFF. The CDR3 DNA follows: TGTGCCAGCAGCTCCGGGACTAGCAGAAATGAGCAGTTCTTC.

This clonotype was observed a few times. V and J are TRBV2 and TRBJ2-1, with 14 bases aligning to TRBD2. Germline CDR1 SNHLY, CDR2 FYNNEI. The CDR3 spans 17 residues. Trimming at V came to 4 bases and at J to 4 bases, leaving 6 bases not matched to a gene. The chain's CDR3 is CASSAGLAGDGYNEQFF. The CDR3, as DNA: TGTGCCAGCAGTGCGGGACTAGCGGGAGACGGTTACAATGAGCAGTTCTTC.

For this clonotype: The junction differs from germline at one of its ends, possibly a read error. The chain links TRBV12-3 or TRBV12-4 to TRBJ2-1; D tentatively fits TRBD1 or TRBD2 (5 bases each). The CDR3 extends over 15 amino acids. The CDR3 sequence is CASSLSGASGLELFF. In nucleotides, the CDR3 is TGTGCCAGCAGCCTGTCCGGGGCTAGTGGACTTGAGCTGTTCTTC.

Concerning this clonotype: At one of its ends the junction is not consistent with the germline gene, which may arise from a read error. The rearrangement uses TRBV13 and TRBJ2-5, with D possibly called TRBD1 or TRBD2 (6 bases each). Per germline, CDR1 PRHDT and CDR2 FYEKMQ (reference sequence). This CDR3 contains 15 residues. The CDR3 DNA sequence: TGTGTCAGCAGCCTCAAGGGGGGCGCCCAAGAGACCCAGTACTTC. Residues: CVSSLKGGAQETQYF.

On this clonotype itself: An end of the junction does not agree with germline; a read error may underlie this. The gene calls are TRBV4-1 and TRBJ2-5; tentative D call: TRBD2 (6 bases). CDR1 is MGHRA, CDR2 YSYEKL, per germline. The CDR3 has 15 residues. Written as DNA, the CDR3 is TGTGCCAGCAGCCAAGGCATTAGCGGACAAGAGACCCAGTACTTC. Protein: CASSQGISGQETQYF.

Worth noting for this clonotype: A much larger clone differs from this one at a single base, so this may be a read error. CDR3 in amino acids: CSVEVSAASSYEQYF. In nucleotides, the CDR3 is TGCAGCGTTGAAGTATCTGCAGCCAGCTCCTACGAGCAGTACTTC. The chain combines TRBV29-1 with TRBJ2-7; D call uncertain. Germline assignment: CDR1 SQVTM and CDR2 ANQGSEA. The length of the CDR3 is 15 residues. V gave up 1 base and J gave up 0 bases, with 13 bases separating them.

As to this clonotype: At one boundary the junction diverges from the germline segment, which might be a read error. This chain links TRBV6-6 with TRBJ2-2, with 11 bases aligning to TRBD2. The V gene's germline CDR1 is MNHNY and CDR2 SVGAGI (reference sequence). This CDR3 contains 18 residues. CDR3 sequence (DNA): TGTGTCAGCAGTTACTCGTTAGGGACTAGCGGAAACACCGGGGAGCTGTTTTTT. Residues: CVSSYSLGTSGNTGELFF.

As concerns this clonotype: This clone may be a read error of a much larger clone one base away. This chain connects TRBV4-1 to TRBJ1-2; tentatively, D is TRBD1 (6 bases). In germline, CDR1 is MGHRA, CDR2 YSYEKL. This CDR3 has 13 amino acids. CDR3 sequence (DNA): TGCGTCAGCAGCTCAACAGGGTTCTATGGCTACACCTTC. Translated: CVSSSTGFYGYTF.

Turning to this clonotype: This may stem from a read error, because a much larger clone lies one nucleotide away. V gene TRBV29-1 combines with J gene TRBJ2-1, with a weak D call TRBD1 (5 bases). The V gene's germline CDR1 is SQVTM and CDR2 ANQGSEA. V was trimmed by 4 bases and J by 6 bases, leaving 10 bases between them. This CDR3 has 12 residues. The CDR3 bases are TGCAGCGTTGGAGTCAGGGTCAATGAGCAGTTCTTC. Its protein is CSVGVRVNEQFF.

The chain links TRBV5-1 to TRBJ2-7; D may match TRBD1 or TRBD2 (5 bases each). The CDR3 runs 16 residues. Trimming took off 0 bases at V and 0 bases at J, with 13 bases between the two ends. Germline assignment: CDR1 SGHRS and CDR2 YFSETQ. The CDR3: CASSLVDGTVSYEQYF. The CDR3 DNA reads as TGCGCCAGCAGCTTGGTGGATGGGACGGTCTCCTACGAGCAGTACTTC.

In its sample, this clonotype was seen many times. The V call is TRBV6-6, the J call TRBJ2-1; tentatively, D is TRBD2 (6 bases). The CDR3 has 11 amino acids. CDR1 is MNHNY, CDR2 SVGAGI, per germline (reference sequence). Trimming shortened V by 4 bases and J by 12 bases, and 10 bases separated the two germline ends. CDR3 protein: CASSSLARQFF. CDR3 coding DNA: TGTGCCAGCAGTTCACTAGCACGGCAGTTCTTC.

Of note for this clonotype: One base away lies a much larger clone, so this may be a sequencing read error. The V gene is TRBV4-3, the J gene TRBJ2-1; D is ambiguous. CDR1 is LGHNA and CDR2 is YSLEER in the germline V gene. Trimming took off 0 bases at V and 1 base at J, with 16 bases between the two ends. The CDR3 spans 18 residues. This CDR3 is CASSQEATGLGSYNEQFF. The CDR3 region has the DNA TGCGCCAGCAGCCAAGAAGCTACGGGTTTGGGATCCTACAATGAGCAGTTCTTC.

The table lists this clonotype with a count of one. An end of the junction does not agree with germline; a read error may underlie this. The chain joins TRBV12-3 or TRBV12-4 to TRBJ2-1; D might be TRBD2 (7 bases). This CDR3 has 17 amino acids. The CDR3 DNA reads as TGTGCCAGCAGTTTAGGTTCGGCCGGGGGGCCAGAGAATGAGCAGTCCTTC. Protein: CASSLGSAGGPENEQSF.

Worth noting for this clonotype: No conserved phenylalanine or tryptophan ends this CDR3, so it is likely a read error. It is unclear where the CDR3 begins or ends on the DNA, so no DNA is shown, and the CDR3 is as TCRdb lists it. The V and J genes are TRBV11-2 and TRBJ1-5. The CDR3 adds up to 14 amino acids, both ends counted. The germline gives CDR1 SGHAT, CDR2 FQNNGV. CDR3 protein: CASSLGGGEQPEHS.

The V gene is TRBV7-8, the J gene TRBJ2-7; D is tentatively TRBD1 or TRBD2 (5 bases each). The CDR3 loop spans 15 amino acids. Trimming stripped 6 bases from V and 10 bases from J, with 25 bases between. Germline V gene lookup returns CDR1 SGHVS and CDR2 FQNEAQ. The chain's CDR3 is CASSHTNRDLGDQYF. CDR3 nucleotide sequence: TGTGCCAGCAGTCATACGAACCGGGACCTGGGGGATCAGTACTTC.

Turning to this clonotype: This may be a read error: a much more frequent sequence differs by one nucleotide. J is TRBJ2-1 and V is TRBV29-1; the match to TRBD1 covers 8 bases. CDR1 and CDR2 from the germline V gene are SQVTM and ANQGSEA. The trim removed 5 bases at V and 3 bases at J, leaving 9 bases unmatched. This CDR3 has 15 amino acids. The CDR3 sequence is CSVTTGTGDYNEQFF. Here the CDR3 DNA reads TGCAGCGTTACAACCGGGACAGGCGACTACAATGAGCAGTTCTTC.

This clonotype has more than one count but fewer than ten. A read error may produce the germline difference seen at one junction end. The V gene is TRBV6-1, the J gene TRBJ2-1; tentatively, D is TRBD1 (6 bases). Germline assignment: CDR1 MNHNS and CDR2 SASEGT. The CDR3 has 16 residues. The CDR3 reads CVSSALRGGSYNEQFF. DNA for the CDR3: TGTGTCAGCAGTGCCCTCAGAGGGGGTTCCTACAATGAGCAGTTCTTC.

As for this clonotype: The junction does not match germline at one end; this may be a read error. This chain connects TRBV28 to TRBJ2-7, with TRBD1 identical over 8 bases. The germline V gene has CDR1 MDHEN and CDR2 SYDVKM. The CDR3 consists of 15 residues. The CDR3 nucleotides read TGTGTCAGCAGTCAACCGGGACAGGTGATCTACGAGCAGTACTTC. This gives the protein CVSSQPGQVIYEQYF.

As concerns this clonotype: The junction differs from germline at one of its ends, possibly a read error. V is TRBV11-2 and J is TRBJ2-7; 9 positions agree with TRBD1. The CDR3 has 16 amino acids. CDR1 is SGHAT and CDR2 is FQNNGV in the germline V gene. CDR3 coding DNA: TGTGCCAGCAGCCTATCCGGGACAGGGATCTCCTACGAACAGCACTTC. It specifies CASSLSGTGISYEQHF. Complete variable domain (other parts from reference TRBV11-2 and TRBJ2-7): EAGVAQSPRYKIIEKRQSVAFWCNPISGHATLYWYQQILGQGPKLLIQFQNNGVVDDSQLPKDRFSAERLKGVDSTLKIQPAKLEDSAVYLCASSLSGTGISYEQHFGPGTRLTVT.

The CDR3 bases are TGCAGCGTTGCGTACAGACGGAGGTTCCAAGAGATCCGGTACTTC. This translates into CSVAYRRRFQEIRYF. The chain employs TRBV29-1 and TRBJ2-5; a possible D gene is TRBD2 (5 bases). Trimming took off 4 bases at V and 13 bases at J, with 28 bases between the two ends. The CDR3 runs to 15 residues. Looked up from germline, CDR1 is SQVTM and CDR2 is ANQGSEA.